This TCR beta chain derives from a study of blood T cell repertoires in COVID-19. A few counts support this clone. The CDR3 length is 13 residues. V lost 1 base to trimming and J lost 7 bases, with 11 bases between them. CDR1 MGHRA and CDR2 YSYEKL come from the germline V gene. Cohort placement rested on clinical history that participants reported themselves. Original processing notes: How many nucleated cells were present was estimated from reference gene primer amplification. Sequenced by immunoSEQ multiplex PCR; TCRdb stores in-frame clones only, minus some. The V and J calls and the clone size are those of that table, but D and trimming were determined from the DNA. The table records around 160,000 clones, more than 65% of them present only once.

The chain carries TRBV4-1 and TRBJ2-7; D gene ambiguous. Material for sequencing was PBMCs or T cells enriched from blood (not recorded which). The source of this sequence is a man aged 45 to 65 who had recovered from COVID-19. The CDR3 is CASSQGAQLEQYF. DNA of the CDR3: TGCGCCAGCAGCCAAGGGGCACAGTTGGAGCAGTACTTC.